The 19 T cell receptor beta chains listed next were all sequenced from one sample in a study of T-cell memory formation after mild COVID-19. A single record per CDR3 protein comes from TCRdb applying MiXCR to the 5' RACE reads. The sample contains under 250,000 distinct CDR3 sequences, roughly 14% of which appear only once. The source material was PBMCs or a T cell subset sorted from them (not recorded which). These receptors were obtained from an adult woman who had mild COVID-19 (a few samples of this study predate the infection). Cell type and time point are not known.

This rearrangement joins TRBV7-2 to TRBJ1-1; the D is unclear. Germline CDR1 and CDR2: SGHTA and FQGNSA. Trimming shortened V by 5 bases and J by 0 bases, and 10 bases separated the two germline ends. The CDR3 sequence is 14 residues long. This chain's CDR3 is CASSPERMNTEAFF. The DNA of the CDR3 is TGTGCCAGCAGCCCCGAAAGGATGAACACTGAAGCTTTCTTT.

V gene TRBV6-1 combines with J gene TRBJ2-1, with TRBD2 identical over 11 bases. The V segment lost 3 bases and the J segment 0 bases; nucleotides outside the gene matches: 7. The CDR3 totals 18 residues. CDR1 is MNHNS and CDR2 is SASEGT in the germline V gene. This chain's CDR3 is CASSEPSGGRGSYNEQFF. The DNA of the CDR3 is TGTGCCAGCAGTGAGCCTAGCGGGGGGCGGGGCTCCTACAATGAGCAGTTCTTC.

The rearrangement uses TRBV6-4 and TRBJ1-1, with 8 bases identical to TRBD1. CDR1 is MRHNA and CDR2 is SNTAGT in the germline V gene. J was trimmed by 3 bases and V by 7 bases; bases with no gene match: 7. This CDR3 is built from 14 residues. The CDR3 sequence is CASTATGGDTEAFF. CDR3 nucleotide sequence: TGTGCCAGCACCGCCACAGGGGGGGACACTGAAGCTTTCTTT.

The chain carries TRBV15 and TRBJ1-1; 8 bases match TRBD1. Per the germline V gene, CDR1 is LNHNV and CDR2 is YYDKDF (reference sequence). This CDR3 has 13 residues. V lost 4 bases and J lost 11; bases outside the gene matches: 9. The DNA for the CDR3 is TGTGCCACCAGCATAGGACAGGGTAGTCGGGCTTTCTTT. It is translated as CATSIGQGSRAFF.

This clonotype was counted a few times. This chain uses TRBV5-1 with TRBJ2-3; 8 bases map to TRBD2. J lost 2 bases, V lost 4 bases, and 6 bases had no gene match. Germline V gives CDR1 SGHRS, CDR2 YFSETQ. The CDR3 consists of 15 residues. The CDR3 nucleotides are TGCGCCAGCAGCCCCCCTAGCGGGCCCACAGATACGCAGTATTTT. It yields the protein CASSPPSGPTDTQYF.

This sequence joins TRBV5-1 and TRBJ1-1; D possibly corresponds to TRBD1 (6 bases). The CDR3 is made up of 15 amino acids. Germline CDR1 is SGHRS and CDR2 is YFSETQ. Trimming took 2 bases from V and 1 from J, leaving 12 bases between them. CDR3 region: CASSLSGTSNTEAFF. CDR3 nucleotide sequence: TGCGCCAGCAGCTTATCCGGGACATCGAACACTGAAGCTTTCTTT.

This clonotype came up many times. V is TRBV20-1 and J is TRBJ2-1; D may correspond to TRBD1 or TRBD2 (5 bases each). V shed 6 bases and J shed 0 bases, with 15 bases lying between them. The CDR3 extends over 15 amino acids. CDR1 and CDR2 (germline): DFQATT, SNEGSKA (reference sequence). In DNA, the CDR3 is TGCAGTGCAGCTTCATTGGGACGCTCCTACAATGAGCAGTTCTTC. Translated, it gives CSAASLGRSYNEQFF.

V usage is TRBV6-5 and J usage is TRBJ1-3; 12 nucleotides agree with TRBD1. Germline V gene lookup returns CDR1 MNHEY and CDR2 SVGAGI. J gave up 1 base and V 2 bases, and 12 bases lay outside the gene matches. CDR3 length: 20 residues. CDR3: CASSYGRPGQGAPSGNTIYF. DNA for the CDR3: TGTGCCAGCAGTTACGGGAGACCGGGACAGGGGGCCCCTTCTGGAAACACCATATATTTT.

This clonotype has more than one count but fewer than ten. This chain connects TRBV7-9 to TRBJ2-4; a possible D gene is TRBD1 (6 bases). The germline V gene has CDR1 SEHNR and CDR2 FQNEAQ (reference sequence). Between the trimmed V and J ends, which lost 5 bases and 5 bases, there was a span of 7 bases. The CDR3 covers 12 residues. CDR3 coding DNA: TGTGCCAGCAGCCGGACAGAAAACATTCAGTACTTC. This gives the protein CASSRTENIQYF.

This clonotype turned up a few times. The rearrangement joins TRBV6-1 to TRBJ1-5; D may be TRBD1 (6 bases). The germline gives CDR1 MNHNS, CDR2 SASEGT. The CDR3 consists of 15 residues. V was pared by 7 bases and J by 0 bases, with 13 bases between. CDR3 bases: TGTGCCAGCAAAGTGGGACACTATAGCAATCAGCCCCAGCATTTT. Translating gives CASKVGHYSNQPQHF.

This clonotype was seen a few times. The gene calls are TRBV12-3 or TRBV12-4 and TRBJ1-6; D unresolved. The CDR3 is made up of 14 amino acids. Trimming removed 3 bases at V and 8 bases at J, with 11 bases between. In DNA, the CDR3 is TGTGCCAGCAGTTTGGTAAAGGGATATTCACCCCTCCACTTT. Residues: CASSLVKGYSPLHF.

Ten or more counts support this clonotype. This chain connects TRBV11-2 to TRBJ2-3; D is unresolved. CDR3 length: 14 residues. CDR1 is SGHAT and CDR2 is FQNNGV in the germline V gene. Trimming removed 1 base at V and 0 bases at J, with 5 bases between. The DNA for the CDR3 is TGTGCCAGCAGCTTAGGTGCTAGCACAGATACGCAGTATTTT. Translation: CASSLGASTDTQYF.

The rearrangement joins TRBV5-5 to TRBJ2-7; D call uncertain. Germline V lookup: CDR1 SGHKS, CDR2 YYEKEE (reference sequence). The V and J ends lost 7 bases and 1 base respectively, with 9 bases between them. CDR3 size: 12 residues. The DNA of the CDR3 is TGTGCCAGCGGGAAGGCATCCTACGAGCAGTACTTC. It codes for CASGKASYEQYF.

This clonotype was observed a few times. J is TRBJ1-3 and V is TRBV3-1; 9 bases are a match to TRBD1. CDR3 length equals 15 residues. V gave up 1 base and J gave up 4 bases; unmatched junction bases: 2. CDR1 is LGHDT and CDR2 is YNNKEL in the germline V gene (reference sequence). CDR3 bases: TGTGCCAGCAGCCAAGTACAGGGGGCGGGAAACACCATATATTTT. Translation: CASSQVQGAGNTIYF.

This clonotype was observed a handful of times. This chain joins TRBV6-5 and TRBJ1-5, with 8 bases fitting TRBD1. J gave up 4 bases and V 6 bases, and 17 bases lay outside the gene matches. This CDR3 comprises 18 residues. Germline lookup yields CDR1 MNHEY and CDR2 SVGAGI. CDR3 in DNA: TGTGCCAGCAGACTCACTAACAGGGGGGGATTGGGGAATCAGCCCCAGCATTTT. Translating it yields CASRLTNRGGLGNQPQHF.

This clonotype was seen a handful of times. This chain uses TRBV12-3 or TRBV12-4 with TRBJ1-1, with unresolved D. The CDR3 is 12 residues long. Trimming cost V 7 bases and J 8 bases, with 14 bases left between them. The CDR3 DNA follows: TGTGCCAGCACCAGAGGGAGAGGGGAAGCTTTCTTT. Translated, it gives CASTRGRGEAFF.

This clonotype has more than one count but fewer than ten. The chain uses TRBV5-1 and TRBJ1-1, with D possibly being TRBD1 (6 bases). This CDR3 spans 14 amino acids. Trimming pared 4 bases from V and 5 bases from J, leaving 15 bases between. Germline loops: CDR1 SGHRS, CDR2 YFSETQ. The CDR3 bases are TGCGCCAGCAGCCCCCTGGGGGCGGAGACTGAAGCTTTCTTT. This sequence encodes CASSPLGAETEAFF.

The chain is built from TRBV5-1 and TRBJ1-3; TRBD1 matches at 9 bases. Germline lookup yields CDR1 SGHRS and CDR2 YFSETQ. Unmatched junction bases numbered 5, after V lost 2 bases and J lost 2 bases. The CDR3 is made up of 16 amino acids. As DNA, the CDR3 is TGCGCCAGCAGCTTAGCCCGACAGGGGGCTGGAAACACCATATATTTT. Translating gives CASSLARQGAGNTIYF.

V gene TRBV30 combines with J gene TRBJ1-5; D call uncertain. V dropped 2 bases and J dropped 3 bases, with 8 bases sitting between them. The germline V gene has CDR1 GTSNPN and CDR2 SVGIG (reference sequence). The CDR3 has 13 amino acids. CDR3 region: CAWSPRDNQPQHF. CDR3 DNA sequence: TGTGCCTGGAGTCCTCGAGACAATCAGCCCCAGCATTTT. The full variable domain, completed using reference TRBV30 and TRBJ1-5, is SQTIHQWPATLVQPVGSPLSLECTVEGTSNPNLYWYRQAAGRGLQLLFYSVGIGQISSEVPQNLSASRPQDRQFILSSKKLLLSDSGFYLCAWSPRDNQPQHFGDGTRLSIL.